This T cell receptor (beta chain) comes out of a study of CD8 T cells in ankylosing spondylitis. This CDR3 has 13 amino acids. V lost 5 bases and J 4 bases, leaving 11 bases between the germline ends. Per the germline V gene, CDR1 is SQVTM and CDR2 is ANQGSEA. Of note for this clonotype: As yet, its antigen is unknown.

Overall study findings and caveats: It appeared that ankylosing spondylitis blood was characterized by a TCR beta motif of roughly 8 highly homologous variants.

TCRdb re-derived calls from the 5' RACE reads in MiXCR, one entry per CDR3 protein. This sample has 750,000 to 850,000 distinct CDR3 sequences, with 12% found just once. This clonotype was sampled from a male donor with ankylosing spondylitis. The sample comprised blood, either unsorted or a sorted T cell fraction (not recorded which). This chain links TRBV29-1 with TRBJ2-2, with D perhaps TRBD2 (5 bases). Written as DNA, the CDR3 is TGCAGCGTTCGGAGGAAATTCACCGGGGAGCTGTTTTTT. It yields the protein CSVRRKFTGELFF.